The 13 T cell receptor beta chains reported below all come from one sample, sequenced in a study of molecular identifiers for immune sequencing clone quantification (dated by TCRdb to the late 2010s). The library was built by means of PCR. TCRdb lists the instrument as Illumina HiSeq 4000. TCRdb reran the public reads through fastp at Q25 and MiXCR, keeping productive beta chains. Rows are unified per CDR3 protein, each entry keeping the most common DNA and genes. This sample has some 650,000 distinct CDR3 sequences in its table, and 20% of those were observed once. About 0.9% of the sample is held by the ten biggest clonotypes. Sequenced sample: naive CD8+ T cells from blood, with Jurkat cell RNA spiked in. The label giving this sample's cell subset or site can be read as: FACS-sorted CD8+CD4-CCR7+CD45RA+ naive T cells. The source of these receptors is a human donor in good health. Some libraries in this study had Jurkat cell RNA spiked in.

At least ten counts were recorded for this clonotype. The rearrangement uses TRBV28 and TRBJ1-5; D is perhaps TRBD1 (6 bases). This CDR3 is built from 14 residues. Germline CDR1 MDHEN, CDR2 SYDVKM. V lost 6 bases to trimming and J lost 2 bases, with 11 bases between them. The CDR3: CASSYRVGNQPQHF. CDR3 in DNA: TGTGCCAGCAGCTACAGGGTGGGCAATCAGCCCCAGCATTTT.

This clonotype occurred many times. This sequence joins TRBV4-2 and TRBJ1-2; D is unclear. V shed 2 bases and J shed 1 base, with 11 bases lying between them. The germline V gene has CDR1 LGHNA and CDR2 YNFKEQ. This CDR3 comprises 15 residues. CDR3 amino acids: CASSQLTQNNYGYTF. In nucleotides, the CDR3 is TGTGCCAGCAGCCAACTAACACAGAATAACTATGGCTACACCTTC.

This clonotype was counted many times. The chain links TRBV7-2 to TRBJ2-7, with 8 bases lining up with TRBD1. The V and J ends lost 1 base and 2 bases, in that order; junction bases with no gene match: 4. Germline V lookup: CDR1 SGHTA, CDR2 FQGNSA. The CDR3 loop spans 15 amino acids. The DNA for the CDR3 is TGTGCCAGCAGCTTAGGACAGGGGCGAGCCTACGAGCAGTACTTC. Its protein product is CASSLGQGRAYEQYF.

The chain employs TRBV5-4 and TRBJ2-7; 10 nucleotides agree with TRBD2. Trimming at V came to 3 bases and at J to 4 bases, leaving 10 bases not matched to a gene. Germline V gene lookup returns CDR1 SGHNT and CDR2 YYREEE (reference sequence). This CDR3 region has 16 residues. CDR3 DNA: TGTGCCAGCAGCTGGACCCGCGGGACTAGCGTTTACGAGCAGTACTTC. This gives the protein CASSWTRGTSVYEQYF.

Of note for this clonotype: A read error may be the cause here, since a much bigger clone is one base away. V usage is TRBV28 and J usage is TRBJ1-5; tentative D call: TRBD1 (6 bases). Germline V gives CDR1 MDHEN, CDR2 SYDVKM. The CDR3 contains 15 residues. The CDR3 protein is CASSGQTVSNRPQHF. The CDR3, as DNA: TGTGCCAGCAGTGGACAGACAGTGAGCAATCGGCCCCAGCATTTT.

This clonotype was detected only a few times. The genes are TRBV7-9 and TRBJ2-7; the D is unclear. Germline values: CDR1 SEHNR, CDR2 FQNEAQ (reference sequence). V was shortened by 5 bases and J by 6 bases, with 11 bases between the two germline ends. This CDR3 is built from 12 residues. DNA of the CDR3: TGTGCCAGCAGCCCCTCTTCTTCCGAGCAGTACTTC. Translation gives CASSPSSSEQYF.

This clonotype was detected once. The J gene is TRBJ2-7, the V gene TRBV20-1; TRBD1 agrees at 9 bases. V lost 1 base, J lost 6 bases, and 10 bases stayed unmatched. Germline CDR1 and CDR2: DFQATT and SNEGSKA (reference sequence). The CDR3 spans 15 residues. The CDR3 region has the DNA TGCAGTGCTAGAGGGGGGACAGGGCTTATAGGCGAGCAGTACTTC. Residues: CSARGGTGLIGEQYF.

This clonotype appeared many times. V is TRBV6-5 and J is TRBJ2-3; TRBD1 matches 7 bases. In germline, CDR1 is MNHEY, CDR2 SVGAGI. Germline trimming cut 11 bases from V and 0 bases from J; bases unmatched to any gene: 5. CDR3 length: 13 amino acids. CDR3 sequence reads: CASGQASTDTQYF. The DNA for the CDR3 is TGTGCCTCCGGACAGGCGAGCACAGATACGCAGTATTTT.

The CDR3 nucleotides are TGTGCCAGTAGTATACCTCCGGGTCAGCCCCAGCATTTT. Its protein product is CASSIPPGQPQHF. The chain carries TRBV19 and TRBJ1-5; no clear D. V lost 2 bases, J lost 6 bases, and 8 bases lay in between. CDR1 and CDR2 from the germline V gene are LNHDA and SQIVND (reference sequence). The CDR3 runs to 13 residues.

Comment on this clonotype: One end of the junction varies from germline; a read error may be responsible. This chain uses TRBV13 with TRBJ2-7; the D gene is possibly TRBD1 (6 bases). The germline gives CDR1 PRHDT, CDR2 FYEKMQ (reference sequence). The CDR3 is 14 amino acids. The chain's CDR3 is CASTLGLRGHEQHF. Here the CDR3 DNA reads TGTGCCAGCACTTTGGGCCTCAGGGGCCACGAGCAGCACTTC.

This clonotype was detected ten times or more. V usage is TRBV9 and J usage is TRBJ1-1; D possibly corresponds to TRBD1 (6 bases). With 0 bases removed from V and 8 bases from J, the gap between germline ends came to 17 bases. This CDR3 has 15 amino acids. The germline V gene has CDR1 SGDLS and CDR2 YYNGEE. The CDR3 region has the DNA TGTGCCAGCAGCGTAGCCGGGGGGAGGGGGATGGAAGCTTTCTTT. Protein: CASSVAGGRGMEAFF.

This clonotype was recorded a few times. The chain employs TRBV20-1 and TRBJ1-1; D remains ambiguous. Trimming shortened V by 7 bases and J by 4 bases, and 13 bases separated the two germline ends. The CDR3 consists of 12 residues. Germline V gives CDR1 DFQATT, CDR2 SNEGSKA (reference sequence). The CDR3 coding sequence is TGCAGTGTGGAGTTGAGTGGCACTGAAGCTTTCTTT. The encoded protein is CSVELSGTEAFF.

This clonotype was counted ten times or more. The V and J genes are TRBV28 and TRBJ2-7; the D gene is possibly TRBD1 (6 bases). Trimming shortened V by 5 bases and J by 2 bases, and 16 bases separated the two germline ends. The germline V gene encodes CDR1 MDHEN and CDR2 SYDVKM. CDR3 length: 15 amino acids. The CDR3 nucleotides are TGTGCCAGCAGTCTACGACAGGACTCGGCCTACGAGCAGTACTTC. It specifies CASSLRQDSAYEQYF.